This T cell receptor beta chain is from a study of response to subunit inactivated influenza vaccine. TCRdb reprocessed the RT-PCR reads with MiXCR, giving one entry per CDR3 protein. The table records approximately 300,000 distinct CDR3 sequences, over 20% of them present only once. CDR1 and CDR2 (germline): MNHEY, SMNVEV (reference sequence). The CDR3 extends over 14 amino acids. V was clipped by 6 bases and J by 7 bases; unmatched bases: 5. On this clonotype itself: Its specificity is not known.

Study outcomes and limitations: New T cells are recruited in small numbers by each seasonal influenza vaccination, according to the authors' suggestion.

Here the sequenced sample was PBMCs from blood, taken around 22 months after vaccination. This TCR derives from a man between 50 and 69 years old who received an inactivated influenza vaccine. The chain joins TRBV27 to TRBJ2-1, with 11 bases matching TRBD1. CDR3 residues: CASSSGTGGNEQFF. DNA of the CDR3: TGTGCCAGCAGCAGCGGGACAGGGGGGAATGAGCAGTTCTTC.